This is a list of T cell receptor beta chains from one sample in a study of blood T cell repertoires in COVID-19. Clones were read by immunoSEQ multiplex PCR, and TCRdb kept only the in-frame ones, dropping some. The repertoire includes approximately 270,000 clones, approximately 83% of them detected once, and 11% sits in the top ten. The specimen was peripheral blood. These receptors all stem from a woman in her 70s with acute or convalescent COVID-19. CDR3s include the opening cysteine and the closing phenylalanine or tryptophan.

TRBV19	TRBJ1-5	CASRARGRNQPQHF
TRBV27	TRBJ1-1	CASSLGTGGWTEAFF
TRBV5-1	TRBJ2-2	CASSLEGLKAGELFF
TRBV2	TRBJ1-1	CATQDRGGTEAFF
TRBV23-1	TRBJ2-2	CASGAGRRFGGELFF
TRBV7-8	TRBJ1-2	CASSLSLGAGGASGYTF
TRBV3-1/TRBV3-2	TRBJ2-1	CASSPSSGAYNEQFF
TRBV2	TRBJ1-2	CASSLGQRTTYGYTF
TRBV19	TRBJ1-6	CASSERSSPLHF
TRBV11-2	TRBJ2-3	CASARLAGSTDTQYF
TRBV3-1/TRBV3-2	TRBJ2-3	CASSQEGTSGGTDTQYF
TRBV18	TRBJ2-2	CASSPLGQKRNTGELFF
TRBV28	TRBJ2-7	CASSSSRLTYEQYF
TRBV9	TRBJ1-2	CASSVTGLNYGYTF
TRBV5-1	TRBJ2-5	CASSLEPSGGRETQYF
TRBV5-1	TRBJ2-1	CASSSDSPSYNEQFF
TRBV5-4	TRBJ1-2	CASSHRTDYGYTF
TRBV3-1/TRBV3-2	TRBJ2-2	CASSQDLGIAEGTGELFF